This T cell receptor beta chain was sequenced in a study of T cells in Graves' hyperthyroidism and ophthalmopathy. From RNA transcripts, TCR beta CDR3 regions were amplified. The primer set for the first-round RT-PCR of the TCR CDR3 was HTBI. TCRdb analysed the multiplex PCR reads with MiXCR anew, one entry per CDR3 protein. The table shows more than 550,000 distinct CDR3 sequences, with 17% occurring only once. There are a few counts of this clonotype. It was uncontrolled infection, other autoimmune disease, pregnancy or lactation that excluded patients. The CDR3 is 14 residues long. Trimming pared 6 bases from V and 6 bases from J, leaving 16 bases between. Germline lookup yields CDR1 ENHRY and CDR2 SYGVKD.

The chain uses TRBV10-3 and TRBJ2-3; a possible D gene is TRBD2 (6 bases). The sample comprised blood. The sequence derives from a man aged 50 to 60 with Graves' hyperthyroidism. CDR3 DNA sequence: TGTGCCATCAGACTGACTAGGGAGGACGATACGCAGTATTTT. Encoded protein: CAIRLTREDDTQYF.